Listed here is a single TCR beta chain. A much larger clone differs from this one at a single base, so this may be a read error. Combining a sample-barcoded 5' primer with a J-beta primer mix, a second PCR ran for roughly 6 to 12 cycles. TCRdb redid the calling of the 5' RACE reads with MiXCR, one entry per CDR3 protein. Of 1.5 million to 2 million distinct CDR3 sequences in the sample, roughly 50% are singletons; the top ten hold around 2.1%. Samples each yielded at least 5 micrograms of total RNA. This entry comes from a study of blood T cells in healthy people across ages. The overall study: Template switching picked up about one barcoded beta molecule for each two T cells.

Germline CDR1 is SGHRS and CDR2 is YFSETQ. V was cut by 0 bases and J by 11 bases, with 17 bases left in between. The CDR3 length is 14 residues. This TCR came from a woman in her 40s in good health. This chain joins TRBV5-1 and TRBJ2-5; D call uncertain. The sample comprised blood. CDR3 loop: CASSLGHDYNEQYF. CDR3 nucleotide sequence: TGCGCCAGCAGCTTGGGCCATGATTACAATGAGCAGTACTTC.